The 25 T cell receptor beta chains given below trace back to one sample, sequenced in a study of blood T cell repertoires in COVID-19 (TCRdb year 2020). The protocol used for the library was the immunoSEQ multiplex PCR assay. TCRdb retrieved this table from immuneACCESS and kept in-frame rearrangements only. Not all clones are present; in checked studies, unresolved V genes account for under half, and no reason is known for the remainder. Present in this sample are some 35,000 clones, 80% of which were seen just once. The top ten clonotypes cover approximately 31% of the sample. The specimen was peripheral blood. The receptors originated from a man older than 75 with acute or convalescent COVID-19.

V gene TRBV6-1 combines with J gene TRBJ2-5, with TRBD1 as a possible D gene (5 bases). The V end was cut by 0 bases, the J end by 1 base, with 15 bases between. The CDR3 has 17 residues. Germline lookup yields CDR1 MNHNS and CDR2 SASEGT. CDR3 DNA: TGTGCCAGCAGTGAAGCGCCCCCAAGGGGTTTCCAAGAGACCCAGTACTTC. Encoded protein: CASSEAPPRGFQETQYF.

The chain carries TRBV28 and TRBJ1-2, with D possibly TRBD1 on 6 matching bases. This CDR3 has 15 amino acids. Trimming stripped 7 bases from V and 7 bases from J, with 22 bases between. Germline V gene lookup returns CDR1 MDHEN and CDR2 SYDVKM. CDR3 sequence: CASTLTGGFRGGYTF. The CDR3 DNA follows: TGTGCCAGCACCCTCACCGGGGGGTTCAGGGGTGGCTACACCTTC.

The gene calls are TRBV7-2 and TRBJ2-2; the D gene is possibly TRBD2 (6 bases). This CDR3 has 16 residues. Trimming took off 1 base at V and 3 bases at J, with 12 bases between the two ends. Per the germline V gene, CDR1 is SGHTA and CDR2 is FQGNSA. This CDR3 is CASSLVASVDTGELFF. CDR3 nucleotide sequence: TGTGCCAGCAGCTTAGTGGCTAGCGTCGACACCGGGGAGCTGTTTTTT.

The chain combines TRBV11-2 with TRBJ2-2; 7 bases fit TRBD2. V shed 2 bases, J shed 6 bases, and the junction held 6 bases outside the gene matches. The CDR3 length is 15 residues. The V gene's germline CDR1 is SGHAT and CDR2 FQNNGV. This CDR3 reads CASSLRLAVSGELFF. The DNA of the CDR3 is TGTGCCAGCAGCTTAAGACTAGCTGTCTCCGGGGAGCTGTTTTTT.

This clone was observed a handful of times. This chain joins TRBV2 and TRBJ1-5; unclear D gene. Trimming shortened V by 1 base and J by 5 bases, and 9 bases separated the two germline ends. The CDR3 loop spans 14 amino acids. CDR1 is SNHLY and CDR2 is FYNNEI in the germline V gene. For the CDR3, the DNA is TGTGCCAGCAGTGAAGGGCAGGTTGATCAGCCCCAGCATTTT. Its protein is CASSEGQVDQPQHF.

J is TRBJ2-1 and V is TRBV18; 8 bases are a match to TRBD2. V gave up 0 bases and J gave up 8 bases; unmatched junction bases: 3. This CDR3 region has 14 residues. CDR1 is KGHSH, CDR2 LQKENI, per germline. CDR3 in amino acids: CASSPPAGGDEQFF. CDR3 nucleotides: TGTGCCAGCTCACCACCCGCGGGAGGTGATGAGCAGTTCTTC.

This clone was found a few times. The CDR3 here is CASSPSGRPSYEQYF. The CDR3 region has the DNA TGTGCCAGCAGCCCTAGCGGGAGACCCTCCTACGAGCAGTACTTC. The gene calls are TRBV5-6 and TRBJ2-7; 10 nucleotides align to TRBD2. Germline V gives CDR1 SGHDT, CDR2 YYEEEE. This CDR3 contains 15 residues. V lost 4 bases and J lost 0; bases outside the gene matches: 4.

J is TRBJ2-1 and V is TRBV6-5; tentatively, D is TRBD2 (5 bases). The CDR3 has 11 amino acids. Trimming pared 6 bases from V and 7 bases from J, leaving 7 bases between. The V gene's germline CDR1 is MNHEY and CDR2 SVGAGI. The CDR3, as DNA: TGTGCCAGCAGGGGCGGGAATGAGCAGTTCTTC. Amino acid sequence: CASRGGNEQFF.

The rearrangement links TRBV12-3 or TRBV12-4 to TRBJ1-2; no clear D. The CDR3 runs 13 residues. The ends were cut back, 6 bases at V and 6 bases at J, with 14 bases in the middle. Here the CDR3 DNA reads TGTGCCAGCAGACTACGGCACGGAGATGGCTACACCTTC. Its protein is CASRLRHGDGYTF.

The genes are TRBV5-1 and TRBJ2-3; D possibly corresponds to TRBD1 (6 bases). The CDR3 loop spans 15 amino acids. V was cut by 0 bases and J by 3 bases, with 11 bases left in between. Germline lookup yields CDR1 SGHRS and CDR2 YFSETQ. CDR3 residues: CASSLVVRGTDTQYF. CDR3 sequence (DNA): TGCGCCAGCAGCTTGGTTGTCAGGGGTACAGATACGCAGTATTTT.

The rearrangement uses TRBV7-9 and TRBJ1-4; possibly TRBD1 for D (6 bases). Germline lookup yields CDR1 SEHNR and CDR2 FQNEAQ (reference sequence). The CDR3 is 12 amino acids. Trimming shortened V by 5 bases and J by 12 bases, and 13 bases separated the two germline ends. The CDR3 sequence: CASSAGVVELFF. CDR3 DNA: TGTGCCAGCAGCGCAGGGGTTGTAGAACTGTTTTTT.

This chain connects TRBV5-1 to TRBJ2-2; 8 bases match TRBD1. The germline CDR1 and CDR2 sequences are SGHRS and YFSETQ. The CDR3 has 18 residues. V lost 3 bases to trimming and J lost 0 bases; unmatched junction nucleotides: 10. CDR3 DNA sequence: TGCGCCAGCAGCTCAGGGGGCTTCTGGACTTCGAACACCGGGGAGCTGTTTTTT. Protein: CASSSGGFWTSNTGELFF.

This clone was counted a few times. The chain combines TRBV21-1 with TRBJ1-4. TRBV21-1 is deemed a pseudogene. This CDR3 has 18 residues. This CDR3 reads CASSKPRPRRGAGEKLFF. The CDR3 DNA sequence: TGTGCCAGCAGCAAACCGCGTCCGCGGCGGGGTGCAGGAGAAAAACTGTTTTTT.

The rearrangement joins TRBV5-1 to TRBJ2-7; the match to TRBD2 covers 7 bases. Germline CDR1 is SGHRS and CDR2 is YFSETQ. The CDR3 is made up of 16 amino acids. Trimming took 4 bases from V and 6 from J; bases not matched to a gene: 16. CDR3 sequence reads: CASSEDDVSGFTEQYF. The CDR3 DNA is TGCGCCAGCAGCGAAGATGACGTTAGCGGGTTTACCGAGCAGTACTTC.

The CDR3 DNA reads as TGTGCCAGCAGTAACAGGGGGCTTACCTACGAGCAGTACTTC. Protein: CASSNRGLTYEQYF. This chain links TRBV5-6 with TRBJ2-7; 9 nucleotides line up with TRBD1. The CDR3 runs to 14 residues. The germline V gene has CDR1 SGHDT and CDR2 YYEEEE. The V segment lost 5 bases and the J segment 2 bases; nucleotides outside the gene matches: 5.

This rearrangement joins TRBV30 to TRBJ2-2; 10 nucleotides align to TRBD2. The CDR3 sequence is 14 residues long. Germline V CDR1 and CDR2: GTSNPN, SVGIG (reference sequence). V lost 2 bases and J lost 12; bases outside the gene matches: 9. CDR3 in DNA: TGTGCCTGGAGTCGCGCCCTAGCGGGAGTAAAGCTGTTTTTT. This sequence encodes CAWSRALAGVKLFF.

The chain has TRBV5-4 and TRBJ2-3; perhaps TRBD1 as D (6 bases). V lost 4 bases and J 4 bases, leaving 13 bases between the germline ends. CDR1 and CDR2 (germline): SGHNT, YYREEE (reference sequence). The CDR3 extends over 14 amino acids. The chain's CDR3 is CASSKQGWADTQYF. The CDR3 coding sequence is TGTGCCAGCAGCAAGCAGGGGTGGGCAGATACGCAGTATTTT.

This clone was recorded once. The rearrangement links TRBV2 to TRBJ1-4, with a tentative D call TRBD1 (5 bases). The CDR3 runs 15 residues. The germline V gene encodes CDR1 SNHLY and CDR2 FYNNEI. The ends were cut back, 5 bases at V and 2 bases at J, with 12 bases in the middle. The CDR3 DNA is TGTGCCAGCAGTAAAGACAGACCGACTAATGAAAAACTGTTTTTT. This encodes CASSKDRPTNEKLFF.

The gene calls are TRBV7-3 and TRBJ1-3; D unclear. The V end lost 6 bases, the J end lost 4 bases, and 10 bases lay between the germline ends. Looked up from germline, CDR1 is SGHTA and CDR2 is FQGTGA. This CDR3 has 13 amino acids. CDR3 sequence reads: CASSDIQGNTIYF. The CDR3 bases are TGTGCCAGCAGTGACATCCAAGGAAACACCATATATTTT.

This chain joins TRBV6-1 and TRBJ1-1; D possibly corresponds to TRBD1 (6 bases). The V gene lost 2 bases and the J gene lost 8 bases, with 12 bases spanning the gap. Germline assignment: CDR1 MNHNS and CDR2 SASEGT. The CDR3 spans 13 residues. The CDR3 protein is CASSENRVKEAFF. CDR3 nucleotides: TGTGCCAGCAGTGAAAACAGGGTTAAGGAAGCTTTCTTT.

The chain has TRBV6-5 and TRBJ1-5, with a tentative D call TRBD1 (5 bases). This CDR3 spans 14 amino acids. Trimming left V 4 bases short and J 7 bases short, with 14 bases between. Looked up from germline, CDR1 is MNHEY and CDR2 is SVGAGI. The CDR3 sequence: CASSLGREGQPQHF. In DNA form, the CDR3 reads TGTGCCAGCAGTTTGGGCAGGGAAGGACAGCCCCAGCATTTT.

The rearrangement links TRBV5-6 to TRBJ1-5, with unresolved D. This CDR3 comprises 13 residues. CDR1 SGHDT and CDR2 YYEEEE come from the germline V gene. Trimming cost V 0 bases and J 6 bases, with 7 bases left between them. As DNA, the CDR3 is TGTGCCAGCAGCTTGGGGGAGAGTCAGCCCCAGCATTTT. Translating gives CASSLGESQPQHF.

The J gene is TRBJ1-6, the V gene TRBV5-4, with a weak D call TRBD1 (5 bases). This CDR3 region has 17 residues. Per germline, CDR1 SGHNT and CDR2 YYREEE (reference sequence). The V end lost 4 bases, the J end lost 0 bases, and 14 bases lay between the germline ends. The chain's CDR3 is CASSLRQPSSYNSPLHF. The DNA of the CDR3 is TGTGCCAGCAGCCTCAGACAGCCCAGCTCCTATAATTCACCCCTCCACTTT.

Here the CDR3 DNA reads TGTGCCAGCAGCCCGGGACAGGGTAACTATGGCTACACCTTC. Its translation is CASSPGQGNYGYTF. The chain joins TRBV5-4 to TRBJ1-2; 9 bases match TRBD1. V was pared by 4 bases and J by 1 base, with 2 bases of the junction left unmatched. This CDR3 comprises 14 residues. Germline CDR1 SGHNT, CDR2 YYREEE (reference sequence). The variable domain in full, completed from reference TRBV5-4 and TRBJ1-2, reads ETGVTQSPTHLIKTRGQQVTLRCSSQSGHNTVSWYQQALGQGPQFIFQYYREEENGRGNFPPRFSGLQFPNYSSELNVNALELDDSALYLCASSPGQGNYGYTFGSGTRLTVV.

The genes are TRBV10-3 and TRBJ2-3; 13 bases are shared with TRBD2. The trim removed 4 bases at V and 4 bases at J, leaving 2 bases unmatched. CDR3 length: 15 residues. Germline V gene sequence: CDR1 ENHRY, CDR2 SYGVKD. In nucleotides, the CDR3 is TGTGCCATCAGTGGGACTAGCGGGGGCCCAGATACGCAGTATTTT. Amino acids: CAISGTSGGPDTQYF.